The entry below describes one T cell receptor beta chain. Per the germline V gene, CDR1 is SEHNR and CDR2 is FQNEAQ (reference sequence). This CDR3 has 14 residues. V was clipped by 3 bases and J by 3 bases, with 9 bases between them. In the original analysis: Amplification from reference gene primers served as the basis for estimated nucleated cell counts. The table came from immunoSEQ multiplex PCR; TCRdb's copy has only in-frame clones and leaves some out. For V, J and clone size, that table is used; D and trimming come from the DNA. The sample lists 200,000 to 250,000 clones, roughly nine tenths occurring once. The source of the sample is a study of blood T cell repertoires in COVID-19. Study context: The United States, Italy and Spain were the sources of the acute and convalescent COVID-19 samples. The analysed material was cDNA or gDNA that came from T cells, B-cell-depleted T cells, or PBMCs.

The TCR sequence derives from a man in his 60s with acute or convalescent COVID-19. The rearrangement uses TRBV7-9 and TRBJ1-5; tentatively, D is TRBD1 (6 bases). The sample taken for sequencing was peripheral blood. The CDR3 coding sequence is TGTGCCAGCAGCTTCGGGGGGCCCAATCAGCCCCAGCATTTT. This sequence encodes CASSFGGPNQPQHF.